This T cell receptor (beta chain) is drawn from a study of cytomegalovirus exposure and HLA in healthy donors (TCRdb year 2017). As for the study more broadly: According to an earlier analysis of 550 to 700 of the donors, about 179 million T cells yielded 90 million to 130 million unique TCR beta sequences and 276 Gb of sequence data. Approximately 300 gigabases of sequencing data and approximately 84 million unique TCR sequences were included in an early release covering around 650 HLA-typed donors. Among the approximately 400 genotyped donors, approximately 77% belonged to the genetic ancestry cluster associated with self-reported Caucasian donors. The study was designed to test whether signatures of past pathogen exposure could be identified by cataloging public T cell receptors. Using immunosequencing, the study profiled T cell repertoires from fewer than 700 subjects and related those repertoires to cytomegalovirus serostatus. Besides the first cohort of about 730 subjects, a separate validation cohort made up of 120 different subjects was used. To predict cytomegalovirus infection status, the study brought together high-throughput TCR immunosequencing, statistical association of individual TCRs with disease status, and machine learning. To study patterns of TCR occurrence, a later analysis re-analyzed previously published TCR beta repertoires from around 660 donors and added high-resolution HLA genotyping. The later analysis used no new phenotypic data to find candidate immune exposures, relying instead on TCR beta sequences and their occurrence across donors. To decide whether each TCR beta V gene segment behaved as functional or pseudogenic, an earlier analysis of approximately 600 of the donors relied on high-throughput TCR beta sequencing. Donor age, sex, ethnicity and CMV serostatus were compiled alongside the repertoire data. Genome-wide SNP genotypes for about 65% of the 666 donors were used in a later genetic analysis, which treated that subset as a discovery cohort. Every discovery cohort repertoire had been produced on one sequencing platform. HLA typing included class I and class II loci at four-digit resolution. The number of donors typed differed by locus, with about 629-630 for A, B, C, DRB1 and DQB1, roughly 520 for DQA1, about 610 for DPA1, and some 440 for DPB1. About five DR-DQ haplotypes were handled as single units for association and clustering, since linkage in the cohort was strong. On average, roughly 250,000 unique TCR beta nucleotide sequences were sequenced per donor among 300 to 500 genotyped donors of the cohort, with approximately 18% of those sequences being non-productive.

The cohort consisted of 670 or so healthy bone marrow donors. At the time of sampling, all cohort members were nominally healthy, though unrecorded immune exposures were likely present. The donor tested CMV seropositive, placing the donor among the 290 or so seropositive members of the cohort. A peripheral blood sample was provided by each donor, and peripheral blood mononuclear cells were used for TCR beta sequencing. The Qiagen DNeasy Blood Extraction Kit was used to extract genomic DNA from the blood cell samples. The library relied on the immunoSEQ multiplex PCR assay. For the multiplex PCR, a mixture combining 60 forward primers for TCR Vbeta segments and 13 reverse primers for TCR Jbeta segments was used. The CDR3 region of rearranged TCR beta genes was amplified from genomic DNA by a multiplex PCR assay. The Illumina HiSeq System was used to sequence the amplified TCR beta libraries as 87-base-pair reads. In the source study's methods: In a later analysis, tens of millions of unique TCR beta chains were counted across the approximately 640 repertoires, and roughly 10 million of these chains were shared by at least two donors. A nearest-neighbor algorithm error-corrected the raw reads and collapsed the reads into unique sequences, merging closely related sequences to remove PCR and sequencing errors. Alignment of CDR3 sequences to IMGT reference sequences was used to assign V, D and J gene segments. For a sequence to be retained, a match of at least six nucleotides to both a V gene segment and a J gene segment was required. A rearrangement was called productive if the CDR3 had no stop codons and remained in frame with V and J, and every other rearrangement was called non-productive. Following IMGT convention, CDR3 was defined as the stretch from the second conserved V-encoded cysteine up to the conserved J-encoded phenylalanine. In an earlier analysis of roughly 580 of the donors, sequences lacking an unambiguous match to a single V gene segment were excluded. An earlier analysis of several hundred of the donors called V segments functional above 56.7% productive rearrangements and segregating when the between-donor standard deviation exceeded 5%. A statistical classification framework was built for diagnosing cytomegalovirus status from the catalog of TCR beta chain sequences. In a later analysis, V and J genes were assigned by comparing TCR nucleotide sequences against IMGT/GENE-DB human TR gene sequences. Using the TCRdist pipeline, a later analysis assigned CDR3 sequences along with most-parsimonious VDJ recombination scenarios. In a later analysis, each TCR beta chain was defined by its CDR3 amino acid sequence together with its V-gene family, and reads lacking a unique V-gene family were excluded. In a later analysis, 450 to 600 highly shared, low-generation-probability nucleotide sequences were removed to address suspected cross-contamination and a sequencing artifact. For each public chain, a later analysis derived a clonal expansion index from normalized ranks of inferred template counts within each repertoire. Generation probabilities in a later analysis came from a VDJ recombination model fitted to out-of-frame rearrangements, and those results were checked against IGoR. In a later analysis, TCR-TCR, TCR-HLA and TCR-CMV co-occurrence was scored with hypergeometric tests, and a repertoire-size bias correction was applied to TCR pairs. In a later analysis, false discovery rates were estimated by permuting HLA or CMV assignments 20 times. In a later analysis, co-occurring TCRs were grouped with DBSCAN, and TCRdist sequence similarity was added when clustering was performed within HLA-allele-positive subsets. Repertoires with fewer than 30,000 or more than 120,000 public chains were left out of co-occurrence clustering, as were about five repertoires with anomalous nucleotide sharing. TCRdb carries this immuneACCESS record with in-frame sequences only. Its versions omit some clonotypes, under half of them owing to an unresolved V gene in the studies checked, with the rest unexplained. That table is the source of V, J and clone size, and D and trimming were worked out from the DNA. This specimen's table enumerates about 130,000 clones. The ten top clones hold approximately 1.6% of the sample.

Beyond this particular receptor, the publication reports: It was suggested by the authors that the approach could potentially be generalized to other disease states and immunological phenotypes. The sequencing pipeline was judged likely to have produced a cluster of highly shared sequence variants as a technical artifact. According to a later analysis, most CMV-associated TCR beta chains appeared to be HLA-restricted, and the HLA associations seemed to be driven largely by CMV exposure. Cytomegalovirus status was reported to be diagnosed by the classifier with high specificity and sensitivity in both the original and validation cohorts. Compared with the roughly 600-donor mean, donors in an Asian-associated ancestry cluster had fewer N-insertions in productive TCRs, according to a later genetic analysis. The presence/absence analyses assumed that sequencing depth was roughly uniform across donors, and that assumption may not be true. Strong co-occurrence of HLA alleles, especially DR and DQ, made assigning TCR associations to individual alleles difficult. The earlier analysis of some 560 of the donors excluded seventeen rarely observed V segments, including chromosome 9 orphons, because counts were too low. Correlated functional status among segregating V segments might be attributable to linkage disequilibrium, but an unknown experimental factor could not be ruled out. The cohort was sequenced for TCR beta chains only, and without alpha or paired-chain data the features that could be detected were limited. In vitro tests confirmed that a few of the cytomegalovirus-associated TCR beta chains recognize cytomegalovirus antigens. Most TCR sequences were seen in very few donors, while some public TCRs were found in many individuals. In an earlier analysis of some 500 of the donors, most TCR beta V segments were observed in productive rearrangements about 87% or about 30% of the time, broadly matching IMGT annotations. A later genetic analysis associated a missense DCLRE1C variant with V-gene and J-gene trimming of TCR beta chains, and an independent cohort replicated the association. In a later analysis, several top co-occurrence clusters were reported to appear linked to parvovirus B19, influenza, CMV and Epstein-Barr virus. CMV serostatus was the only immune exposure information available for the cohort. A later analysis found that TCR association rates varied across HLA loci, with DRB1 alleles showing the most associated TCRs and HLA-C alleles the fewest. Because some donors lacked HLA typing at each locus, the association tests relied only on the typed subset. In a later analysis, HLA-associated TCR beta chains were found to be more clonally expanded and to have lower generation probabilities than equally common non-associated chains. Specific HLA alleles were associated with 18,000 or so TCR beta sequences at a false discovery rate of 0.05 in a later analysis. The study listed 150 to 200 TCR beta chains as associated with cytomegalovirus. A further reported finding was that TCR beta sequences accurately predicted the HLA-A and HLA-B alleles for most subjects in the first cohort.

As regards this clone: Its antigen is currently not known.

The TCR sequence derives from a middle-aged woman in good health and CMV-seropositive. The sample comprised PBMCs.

CDR3 reads: CASSELTGSEQFF. The DNA sequence is as follows: TGTGCCAGCAGTGAACTCACCGGGAGCGAGCAGTTCTTC. This chain joins TRBV2 to TRBJ2-1; the D region possibly corresponds to TRBD2 (6 bases align). The CDR3 numbers 13 residues from cysteine through phenylalanine. The entry retains the CDR3 DNA only, 39 bases that are in frame from base 1. Relative to germline, V is 2 bases shorter and J is 10 bases shorter, with 12 bases between their ends. CDR1 and CDR2 (SNHLY, FYNNEI) derive from the germline V gene.